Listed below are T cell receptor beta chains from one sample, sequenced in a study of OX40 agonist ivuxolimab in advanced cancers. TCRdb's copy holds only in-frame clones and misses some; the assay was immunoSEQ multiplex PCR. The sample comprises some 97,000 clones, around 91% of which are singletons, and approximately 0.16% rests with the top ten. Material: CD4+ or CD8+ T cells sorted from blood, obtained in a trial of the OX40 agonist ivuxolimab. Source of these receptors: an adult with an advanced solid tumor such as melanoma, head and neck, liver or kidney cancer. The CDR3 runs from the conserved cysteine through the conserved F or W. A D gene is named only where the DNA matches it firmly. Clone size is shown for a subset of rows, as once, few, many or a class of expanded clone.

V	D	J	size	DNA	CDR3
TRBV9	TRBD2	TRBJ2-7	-	TGTGCCAGCAGCGTATCCGGGACTACCTACGAGCAGTACTTC	CASSVSGTTYEQYF
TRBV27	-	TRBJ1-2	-	TGTGCCAGCAGTTTCTTTATAAAGGGGCGGAACTATGGCTACACCTTC	CASSFFIKGRNYGYTF
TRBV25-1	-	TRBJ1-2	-	TGTGCCAGCAGTGTAGGGTCAGTTAACGGTGGCTACACCTTC	CASSVGSVNGGYTF
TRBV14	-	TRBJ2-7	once	TGTGCCAGCAGGTCATTAGCTTCCTACGAGCAGTACTTC	CASRSLASYEQYF
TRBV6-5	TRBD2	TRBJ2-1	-	TGTGCCAGCAGTTACTCGGGAGGGCGCTACAATGAGCAGTTCTTC	CASSYSGGRYNEQFF
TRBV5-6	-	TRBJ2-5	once	TGTGCCAGCAGCTTGGTGGCCGGCCCAGCTGGAAGGGAAGAGACCCAGTACTTC	CASSLVAGPAGREETQYF
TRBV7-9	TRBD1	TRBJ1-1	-	TGTGCCAGCAGCTTCCAGGGGGCCTCTGAAGCTTTCTTT	CASSFQGASEAFF
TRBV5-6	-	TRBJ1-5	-	TGTGCCAGCAGCTTGGCGGGGCCAGGCAATCAGCCCCAGCATTTT	CASSLAGPGNQPQHF
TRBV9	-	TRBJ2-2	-	TGTGCCAGCAGCGTTGGGGGGATCGGGGAGCTGTTTTTT	CASSVGGIGELFF
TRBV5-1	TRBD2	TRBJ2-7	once	TGCGCCAGCGCGGGACTAGCGGGACAGGGTTACGAGCAGTACTTC	CASAGLAGQGYEQYF
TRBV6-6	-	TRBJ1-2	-	TGTGCCAGCTCACAGGGAATAGCTGGCTACACCTTC	CASSQGIAGYTF
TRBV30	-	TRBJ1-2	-	TGTGCCTTGCGACAGCTTGCCACCTATGGCTACACCTTC	CALRQLATYGYTF
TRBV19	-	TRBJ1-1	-	TGTGCCAGTAATCCAGGGGTCGGGGAGACTGAAGCTTTCTTT	CASNPGVGETEAFF
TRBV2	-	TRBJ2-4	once	TGTGCCAGCAGTGACCAGGACCCCTTAGCCAAAAACATTCAGTACTTC	CASSDQDPLAKNIQYF
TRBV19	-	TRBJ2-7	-	TGTGCCAGTAGTATAGGTGGAGGACGCTCCTACGAGCAGTACTTC	CASSIGGGRSYEQYF
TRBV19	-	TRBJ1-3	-	TGTGCCAGTAGTATAGACCCAGGCCTCACCTCTGGAAACACCATATATTTT	CASSIDPGLTSGNTIYF
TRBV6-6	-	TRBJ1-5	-	TGTGCCAGCAGTTACTCGTCAGTTGGAGTCAATCAGCCCCAGCATTTT	CASSYSSVGVNQPQHF
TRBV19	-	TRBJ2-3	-	TGTGCCAGTGGCGTTTGGACGGGGGCGAGAACAGATACGCAGTATTTT	CASGVWTGARTDTQYF
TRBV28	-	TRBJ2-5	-	TGTGCCAGCAGTTTAGGGGCGCGGGAGACCCAGTACTTC	CASSLGARETQYF
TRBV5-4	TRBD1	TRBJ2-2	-	TGTGCCAGCAGCTCTGGACAGGGGGCAACGAACACCGGGGAGCTGTTTTTT	CASSSGQGATNTGELFF
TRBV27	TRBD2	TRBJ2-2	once	TGTGCCAGCAGTCCCGGGACTAGCCGGGCCGGGGAGCTGTTTTTT	CASSPGTSRAGELFF
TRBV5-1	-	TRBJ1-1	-	TGCGCCAGCAGCTTAGGCAATGTGGGGCTAATGAACACTGAAGCTTTCTTT	CASSLGNVGLMNTEAFF
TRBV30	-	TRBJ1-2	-	TGTGCCTGGAGTACGAACAGCCCTTATGGCTACACCTTC	CAWSTNSPYGYTF
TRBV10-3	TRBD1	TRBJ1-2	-	TGTGCCATCAGCGGGACAGAGGATGTTTATGGCTACACCTTC	CAISGTEDVYGYTF
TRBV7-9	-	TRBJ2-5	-	TGTGCCAGCAGCGAGACTACAACCGGGACCCAGTACTTC	CASSETTTGTQYF
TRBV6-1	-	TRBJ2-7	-	TGTGCCAGCACGTGGGGGCCCTCCGGCGAGCAGTACTTC	CASTWGPSGEQYF
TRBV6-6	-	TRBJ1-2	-	TGTGCCAGCAGTGAGGACCACCGGTCGAAAGGCTACACCTTC	CASSEDHRSKGYTF
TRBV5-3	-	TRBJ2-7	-	TGTGCCAGAAGCTTGCAGGGCGAGCAGTACTTC	CARSLQGEQYF
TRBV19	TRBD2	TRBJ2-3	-	TGTGCCACAGGACTAGCGGGAGGGGATACGCAGTATTTT	CATGLAGGDTQYF
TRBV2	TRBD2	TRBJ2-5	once	TGTGCCATAGGTAGCGGGGGGGAGACCCAGTACTTC	CAIGSGGETQYF
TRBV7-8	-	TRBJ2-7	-	TGTGCCAGCAGCTTAGCGGTACAGACAGTCGGCTCCTACGAGCAGTACTTC	CASSLAVQTVGSYEQYF
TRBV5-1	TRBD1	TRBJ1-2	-	TGCGCCAGCAGCCAACAAGGGACAGGGACGGGGAAGTACACCTTC	CASSQQGTGTGKYTF
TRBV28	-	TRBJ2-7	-	TGTGCCAGCAGTTTTGTTTTGGACGCGGCGGGGCTATTGTCTTACGAGCAGTACTTC	CASSFVLDAAGLLSYEQYF
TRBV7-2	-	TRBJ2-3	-	TGTGCCAGCAGCTTGGATAGGGGCAGGACAGATACGCAGTATTTT	CASSLDRGRTDTQYF
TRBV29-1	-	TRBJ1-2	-	TGCAGCGTAACTGGGGCGACTACCCTCTATGGCTACACCTTC	CSVTGATTLYGYTF
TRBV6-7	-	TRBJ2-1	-	TGTGCCAGCAGTTACTCTGTACACTCCTACAATGAGCAGTTCTTC	CASSYSVHSYNEQFF
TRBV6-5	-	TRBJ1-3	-	TGTGCCAGCAGATCAGGGCCCTCTGGAAACACCATATATTTT	CASRSGPSGNTIYF
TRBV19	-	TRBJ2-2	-	TGTGCCAGTAGTATCCGAGGGTCTTTGACCGGGGAGCTGTTTTTT	CASSIRGSLTGELFF
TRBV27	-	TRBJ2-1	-	TGTGCCAGCAGTTTATGGGGGAAGGAGCAGTTCTTC	CASSLWGKEQFF
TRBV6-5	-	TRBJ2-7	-	TGTGCCAGCAGTTACGCCAGCTCCTACGAGCAGTACTTC	CASSYASSYEQYF
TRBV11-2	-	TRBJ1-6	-	TGTGCCAGCAGCTTTGGTGGGGGCCCCCTCCACTTT	CASSFGGGPLHF
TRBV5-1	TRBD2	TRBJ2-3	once	TGCGCCAGCAGCTTGGCCCCCGGGACTAGCTGGTTGTGG	CASSLAPGTSWLW
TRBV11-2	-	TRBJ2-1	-	TGTGCCAGCAGCTGGCCCGGGACTGAAGTCAACAATGAGCAGTTCTTC	CASSWPGTEVNNEQFF
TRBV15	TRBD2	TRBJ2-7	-	TGTGCCACCAGCAGGGGGAATATAGCGGGAGCGAGAGAGCAGTACTTC	CATSRGNIAGAREQYF
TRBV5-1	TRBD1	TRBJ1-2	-	TGCGCCAGCAGCTCTCATACGGACAGGGGCTATGGCTACACCTTC	CASSSHTDRGYGYTF
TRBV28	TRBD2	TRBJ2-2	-	TGTGCCAGCAGACCAGCGGGAGATTTCACCGGGGAGCTGTTTTTT	CASRPAGDFTGELFF
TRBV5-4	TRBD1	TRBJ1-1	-	TGTGCCAGCAGCGACTTGGACAGGGCGAACACTGAAGCTTTCTTT	CASSDLDRANTEAFF
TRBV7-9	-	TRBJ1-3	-	TGTGCCAGCAGCTCGGACCGGCAAAACAGGGAAGAGGGTGGAAACACCATATATTTT	CASSSDRQNREEGGNTIYF
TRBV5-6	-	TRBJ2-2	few	TGTGCCAGCAGCTCCGTCTTTTTTACGGGACAGAACACCGGGGAGCTGTTTTTT	CASSSVFFTGQNTGELFF
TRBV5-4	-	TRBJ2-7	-	TGTGCCAGCAGCAGTATAGGGCAGTACTTC	CASSSIGQYF
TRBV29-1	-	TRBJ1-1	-	TGCAGCGTTGAAAGGGTTCTGGGGCCTAACACTGAAGCTTTCTTT	CSVERVLGPNTEAFF
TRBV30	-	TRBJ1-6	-	TGTGCCTGGACCCAGACAGCTTCCAATTCACCCCTCCACTTT	CAWTQTASNSPLHF
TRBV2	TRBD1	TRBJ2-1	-	TGTGCCAGCAGTTCAGGGACAGCCGTCTTC	CASSSGTAVF
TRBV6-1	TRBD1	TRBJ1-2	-	TGTGCCAGCAGTCTACGGACAGGGAACTATGGCTACACCTTC	CASSLRTGNYGYTF
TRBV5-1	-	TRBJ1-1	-	TGCGCCAGCAGTTCAGCAGGGTTGGGAGTGAACACTGAAGCTTTCTTT	CASSSAGLGVNTEAFF
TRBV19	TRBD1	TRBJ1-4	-	TGTGCCAGTACCACTACAGGGGAGCGCTTGTGGAAACTGTTTTTT	CASTTTGERLWKLFF
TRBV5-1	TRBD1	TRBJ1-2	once	TGCGCCAGCAGCCATAAGACAGGGGAGGACTATGGCTACACCTTC	CASSHKTGEDYGYTF
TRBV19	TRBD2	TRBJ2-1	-	TGTGCCAGTAGTTCCCATCAGAGCGGGAGGAATGAGCAGTTCTTC	CASSSHQSGRNEQFF
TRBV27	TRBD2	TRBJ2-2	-	TGTGCCAGCAGGAGACTAGCGGGAGATGCCGGGGAGCTGTTTTTT	CASRRLAGDAGELFF